The 20 T cell receptor beta chains listed next were all sequenced from one sample in a study of blood T cell repertoires in COVID-19. Assay: immunoSEQ multiplex PCR; the TCRdb copy retains only in-frame clones and omits some. The table records approximately 200,000 clones, over 80% of them present only once. Sequencing was done on a sample of peripheral blood. Every receptor here comes from a man aged 30-40 years with COVID-19, enrolled during active disease.

The chain links TRBV4-1 to TRBJ1-1, with TRBD1 as a possible D gene (6 bases). The germline gives CDR1 MGHRA, CDR2 YSYEKL. V lost 1 base and J lost 5, with 20 bases in between. This CDR3 is built from 17 residues. The CDR3 DNA is TGCGCCAGCAGCCAAGGAACAGGGAAACCCATTTCAACTGAAGCTTTCTTT. Its translation: CASSQGTGKPISTEAFF.

The chain uses TRBV9 and TRBJ2-5; 7 nucleotides align to TRBD1. Germline trimming cut 3 bases from V and 1 base from J; bases unmatched to any gene: 9. The germline V gene encodes CDR1 SGDLS and CDR2 YYNGEE. The CDR3 runs to 16 residues. The DNA of the CDR3 is TGTGCCAGCAGCGCGAGGGGCAGGGGGTTCCAAGAGACCCAGTACTTC. Its translation is CASSARGRGFQETQYF.

The gene calls are TRBV19 and TRBJ2-1; D not resolved. The CDR3 contains 13 residues. Germline V gene sequence: CDR1 LNHDA, CDR2 SQIVND (reference sequence). V lost 6 bases and J 7 bases, leaving 13 bases between the germline ends. CDR3 loop: CASRPLEANEQFF. The CDR3 nucleotides are TGTGCCAGTAGGCCCTTAGAGGCAAATGAGCAGTTCTTC. Full variable domain (missing parts from reference TRBV19 and TRBJ2-1): DGGITQSPKYLFRKEGQNVTLSCEQNLNHDAMYWYRQDPGQGLRLIYYSQIVNDFQKGDIAEGYSVSREKKESFPLTVTSAQKNPTAFYLCASRPLEANEQFFGPGTRLTVL.

This CDR3 is CASSYGAGATYEQYF. For the CDR3, the DNA is TGTGCCAGCAGTTACGGGGCGGGGGCGACCTACGAGCAGTACTTC. The chain combines TRBV6-5 with TRBJ2-7; perhaps TRBD2 as D (7 bases). CDR3 length equals 15 residues. Per the germline V gene, CDR1 is MNHEY and CDR2 is SVGAGI. The V end was cut by 2 bases, the J end by 2 bases, with 13 bases between.

The chain uses TRBV18 and TRBJ2-4, with 12 bases that match TRBD1. CDR1 is KGHSH and CDR2 is LQKENI in the germline V gene. CDR3 size: 18 residues. V lost 1 base to trimming and J lost 6 bases; unmatched junction nucleotides: 10. CDR3 in DNA: TGTGCCAGCTCACCACTCGTAGGGACAGGGGGCGGCAGAAACATTCAGTACTTC. Translating gives CASSPLVGTGGGRNIQYF.

This clone was recorded only once. This chain joins TRBV9 and TRBJ2-3; a weak D match, TRBD2 (6 bases). V lost 0 bases to trimming and J lost 4 bases, with 12 bases between them. In germline, CDR1 is SGDLS, CDR2 YYNGEE. The CDR3 is made up of 15 amino acids. The CDR3 loop reads CASSVASSDADTQYF. CDR3 DNA sequence: TGTGCCAGCAGCGTAGCGTCTAGCGACGCAGATACGCAGTATTTT.

The CDR3 nucleotides read TGTGCCAGCAGTTACTCGGGACAGACAATAAATGGCTACACCTTC. It yields the protein CASSYSGQTINGYTF. V and J are TRBV6-5 and TRBJ1-2, with 7 bases aligning to TRBD1. CDR3 length equals 15 residues. With V trimmed by 0 bases and J by 6 bases, 7 bases remained unmatched. CDR1 MNHEY and CDR2 SVGAGI come from the germline V gene.

This clone was recorded only once. This CDR3 reads CASIRDSNTGELFF. In nucleotides, the CDR3 is TGTGCCAGCATAAGGGACAGCAACACCGGGGAGCTGTTTTTT. The chain is built from TRBV7-9 and TRBJ2-2; 7 bases align to TRBD1. The CDR3 has 14 amino acids. Germline CDR1 reads SEHNR; CDR2 reads FQNEAQ (reference sequence). The ends lost 7 bases at V and 2 bases at J; junction bases unmatched: 4.

The sample holds a few counts of this clone. V and J are TRBV5-1 and TRBJ1-4, with TRBD1 identical over 9 bases. The CDR3 has 15 residues. The J segment lost 7 bases and the V segment lost 3 bases, leaving 7 bases of the junction unmatched. Germline-derived CDR1 and CDR2 are SGHRS and YFSETQ. The CDR3 nucleotides read TGCGCCAGCAGCTCCGGGACAGGGTTGGGTGAAAAACTGTTTTTT. This sequence encodes CASSSGTGLGEKLFF.

The V call is TRBV7-9, the J call TRBJ2-7, with D tentatively TRBD1 (5 bases). CDR1 is SEHNR and CDR2 is FQNEAQ in the germline V gene (reference sequence). The CDR3 is made up of 15 amino acids. V lost 5 bases and J 3 bases, leaving 17 bases between the germline ends. In DNA form, the CDR3 reads TGTGCCAGCAGCAACCAGGGTCGGTCTTACTACGAGCAGTACTTC. This codes for CASSNQGRSYYEQYF.

This chain links TRBV5-6 with TRBJ2-3; a weak D match, TRBD2 (6 bases). Between the trimmed V and J ends, which lost 4 bases and 0 bases, there was a span of 15 bases. This CDR3 has 16 residues. Germline V gene data show CDR1 as SGHDT and CDR2 as YYEEEE. The CDR3 coding sequence is TGTGCCAGCAGCCTCGGGACTCTCAGGAGCACAGATACGCAGTATTTT. The encoded protein is CASSLGTLRSTDTQYF.

The J gene is TRBJ2-2, the V gene TRBV5-1, with a tentative D call TRBD1 (6 bases). V lost 3 bases, J lost 7 bases, and 13 bases lay in between. The CDR3 runs 14 residues. Per germline, CDR1 SGHRS and CDR2 YFSETQ. The CDR3 loop is CASSWQQGSGELFF. Written as DNA, the CDR3 is TGCGCCAGCAGCTGGCAACAGGGTAGCGGGGAGCTGTTTTTT.

The rearrangement joins TRBV10-2 to TRBJ1-1, with unresolved D. The ends were cut back, 6 bases at V and 0 bases at J, with 11 bases in the middle. The CDR3 runs to 14 residues. Germline V gene sequence: CDR1 WSHSY, CDR2 SAAADI. CDR3: CASSRQNMNTEAFF. CDR3 DNA: TGCGCCAGCAGCCGCCAGAACATGAACACTGAAGCTTTCTTT.

The chain uses TRBV6-5 and TRBJ1-4; 9 nucleotides line up with TRBD1. J was trimmed by 7 bases and V by 0 bases; bases with no gene match: 6. CDR1 and CDR2 from the germline V gene are MNHEY and SVGAGI. The CDR3 covers 16 residues. The CDR3 region is CASSYSIGTGSEKLFF. The CDR3 bases are TGTGCCAGCAGTTACTCGATAGGGACAGGGAGTGAAAAACTGTTTTTT.

V and J are TRBV5-4 and TRBJ2-1; 8 bases match TRBD2. V shed 1 base and J 6 bases; nucleotides not matched to a gene: 18. Germline lookup yields CDR1 SGHNT and CDR2 YYREEE (reference sequence). This CDR3 region has 19 residues. The CDR3 nucleotides read TGTGCCAGCAGCTTGTGGGGGCCTCCGGAGGGCGGGAGGCGCAATGAGCAGTTCTTC. This sequence encodes CASSLWGPPEGGRRNEQFF.

The CDR3 DNA reads as TGTGCCAGCTCACCGCGGGGGACGATGAACACTGAAGCTTTCTTT. Translation gives CASSPRGTMNTEAFF. The chain employs TRBV18 and TRBJ1-1; D may be TRBD1 (5 bases). V was cut by 3 bases and J by 0 bases, with 11 bases left in between. This CDR3 contains 15 residues. Per the germline V gene, CDR1 is KGHSH and CDR2 is LQKENI.

The chain couples TRBV3-1 (or the pseudogene TRBV3-2) to TRBJ2-1, with D perhaps TRBD2 (6 bases). Germline assignment: CDR1 LGHDT and CDR2 YNNKEL (reference sequence). V dropped 3 bases and J dropped 5 bases, with 14 bases sitting between them. This CDR3 is 15 amino acids long. CDR3 bases: TGTGCCAGCAGCCATGGAGCGGGCCGAGACAATGAGCAGTTCTTC. Protein: CASSHGAGRDNEQFF.

In its sample, this clone was seen once. J is TRBJ1-4 and V is TRBV28; D remains ambiguous. Germline loops: CDR1 MDHEN, CDR2 SYDVKM. V lost 7 bases to trimming and J lost 8 bases, with 14 bases between them. This CDR3 is 13 amino acids long. The CDR3 is CASTLGGIEKLFF. For the CDR3, the DNA is TGTGCCAGCACATTGGGAGGGATAGAAAAACTGTTTTTT.

V is TRBV12-3 or TRBV12-4 and J is TRBJ1-1; no clear D gene. The V and J ends lost 2 bases and 5 bases respectively, with 9 bases between them. This CDR3 is built from 13 residues. CDR3 sequence: CASSLNDRTEAFF. CDR3 nucleotides: TGTGCCAGCAGTTTAAACGATCGGACTGAAGCTTTCTTT.

J is TRBJ2-1 and V is TRBV11-3, with D unclear. CDR3 size: 14 residues. Germline V CDR1 and CDR2: SGHNT, YENEEA. V dropped 4 bases and J dropped 2 bases, with 9 bases sitting between them. CDR3 sequence reads: CASSSGYTYNEQFF. In nucleotides, the CDR3 is TGTGCCAGCAGCTCCGGTTATACCTACAATGAGCAGTTCTTC.